A selection of T cell receptor beta chains follows, all from one sample in a study of cytomegalovirus exposure and HLA in healthy donors. Only in-frame clones appear in the TCRdb table, and some are missing; sequencing was by immunoSEQ multiplex PCR. Here the sample spans tens of thousands of clones, about 80% being singletons. The sequenced material came from PBMCs. The receptor source for this set is a woman in her 40s in good health and CMV-seronegative. Each CDR3 is given with its conserved first and last residue. A D gene is named only where the DNA matches it firmly. Clone size is stated in some rows and not others, as once, few, many or a class when expanded.

D | J | size | V | CDR3 | DNA
. | TRBJ2-5 | . | TRBV6-6 | CASSPGGQQQETQYF | TGTGCCAGCAGCCCCGGCGGACAGCAACAAGAGACCCAGTACTTC
TRBD1 | TRBJ1-3 | . | TRBV9 | CASRTGTGGNTIYF | TGTGCCAGCAGGACCGGGACAGGAGGAAACACCATATATTTT
. | TRBJ2-3 | . | TRBV7-6 | CASSLAGETSTDTQYF | TGTGCCAGCAGCTTAGCCGGGGAAACTAGCACAGATACGCAGTATTTT
. | TRBJ2-6 | . | TRBV27 | CASRLSGANVLTF | TGTGCCAGCAGACTCTCTGGGGCCAACGTCCTGACTTTC
TRBD2 | TRBJ2-5 | . | TRBV5-6 | CASSPVPGGPQKTQYF | TGTGCCAGCAGCCCGGTTCCGGGGGGGCCCCAAAAGACCCAGTACTTC
TRBD1 | TRBJ1-2 | . | TRBV5-4 | CASSPGGTGGYYGYTF | TGTGCCAGCAGCCCCGGCGGGACAGGGGGCTACTATGGCTACACCTTC
. | TRBJ1-1 | . | TRBV7-6 | CASSLGRNTEAFF | TGTGCCAGCAGCTTAGGTAGGAACACTGAAGCTTTCTTT
. | TRBJ2-5 | . | TRBV5-1 | CASSPLAGELETQYF | TGCGCCAGCAGCCCCCTGGCTGGAGAATTGGAGACCCAGTACTTC
. | TRBJ2-5 | . | TRBV5-1 | CASSTGTFQETQYF | TGCGCCAGCAGCACCGGGACTTTTCAAGAGACCCAGTACTTC
TRBD1 | TRBJ2-7 | . | TRBV18 | CASSASRDRAYEQYF | TGTGCCAGCTCAGCATCCCGGGACAGGGCCTACGAGCAGTACTTC
TRBD2 | TRBJ2-1 | . | TRBV7-2 | CASSLATSGSLGNEQFF | TGTGCCAGCAGCTTAGCCACTAGCGGGAGTTTGGGCAATGAGCAGTTCTTC
. | TRBJ1-5 | . | TRBV6-5 | CASSSNMVQPQHF | TGTGCCAGCAGTTCCAACATGGTCCAGCCCCAGCATTTT
TRBD1 | TRBJ2-7 | . | TRBV10-3 | CAISEGTASYEQYF | TGTGCCATCAGTGAGGGGACAGCCAGCTACGAGCAGTACTTC
. | TRBJ2-2 | . | TRBV2 | CASTQRDTGELFF | TGTGCCAGCACTCAGAGGGACACCGGGGAGCTGTTTTTT
. | TRBJ1-4 | . | TRBV2 | CASNDFEKLFF | TGTGCCAGCAATGACTTTGAAAAACTGTTTTTT
TRBD1 | TRBJ1-4 | once | TRBV4-1 | CASSQATTTGAGEKLFF | TGCGCCAGCAGCCAAGCAACCACGACAGGGGCCGGTGAAAAACTGTTTTTT
TRBD1 | TRBJ1-4 | once | TRBV11-2 | CASSPAGQGNEKLFF | TGTGCCAGCAGCCCTGCGGGACAGGGGAATGAAAAACTGTTTTTT
. | TRBJ2-7 | . | TRBV30 | CAWSVSQDYEQYF | TGTGCCTGGAGTGTATCGCAGGACTACGAGCAGTACTTC